This T cell receptor beta chain was sequenced in a study of cytomegalovirus exposure and HLA in healthy donors. Overall study context: About 179 million T cells yielded around 120 million unique TCR beta sequences in earlier analysis.

V lost 6 bases and J lost 8; bases outside the gene matches: 14. Looked up from germline, CDR1 is MDHEN and CDR2 is SYDVKM. This CDR3 has 15 amino acids. Of note for this clone: Its specificity is not known.

The study, taken as a whole, reports: Analysis was carried out at a later point, and it linked a missense DCLRE1C variant to TCR beta V- and J-gene trimming. Later findings reportedly placed an Asian-associated ancestry cluster below the roughly 730-donor mean for N-insertions. A list of around 150 TCR beta chains associated with cytomegalovirus was given.

It was with 60 Vbeta and 13 Jbeta primers that the PCR ran. This table comes from immunoSEQ multiplex PCR, and its TCRdb copy is limited to in-frame clones, with some not included. The profile covers tens of thousands of clones, with almost 85% appearing a single time and under 2% taken by the ten largest. Sample: PBMCs. V and J are TRBV28 and TRBJ1-2; 8 bases align to TRBD1. This receptor was identified in a young man in good health and CMV-seronegative. Written as DNA, the CDR3 is TGTGCCAGCAGGGTAGGACAGGGTCGATTTGGCGGCTACACCTTC. It yields the protein CASRVGQGRFGGYTF.